This T cell receptor (beta chain) was captured in a study of T cells in Graves' hyperthyroidism and ophthalmopathy. Study details: The blood sample was taken at first diagnosis, before treatment began.

Trimming cost V 1 base and J 2 bases, with 11 bases left between them. CDR3 length: 15 residues. Germline V gene lookup returns CDR1 SGHTA and CDR2 FQGNSA. Researchers amplified the TCR beta CDR3 regions from RNA transcripts. HTBI primers were employed in a first-round RT-PCR of the TCR CDR3. Each CDR3 protein is one row after TCRdb ran MiXCR on the multiplex PCR reads. The sample shows 250,000 to 400,000 distinct CDR3 sequences, around 13% of them seen only once. This clonotype was seen at least ten times. This TCR was recovered from a woman in her thirties or forties with Graves' ophthalmopathy. The rearrangement links TRBV7-2 to TRBJ1-2; tentative D call: TRBD1 (5 bases). Material: blood. CDR3 nucleotide sequence: TGTGCCAGCAGCTTAGGTTATGGGGGAAACTATGGCTACACCTTC. It codes for CASSLGYGGNYGYTF.